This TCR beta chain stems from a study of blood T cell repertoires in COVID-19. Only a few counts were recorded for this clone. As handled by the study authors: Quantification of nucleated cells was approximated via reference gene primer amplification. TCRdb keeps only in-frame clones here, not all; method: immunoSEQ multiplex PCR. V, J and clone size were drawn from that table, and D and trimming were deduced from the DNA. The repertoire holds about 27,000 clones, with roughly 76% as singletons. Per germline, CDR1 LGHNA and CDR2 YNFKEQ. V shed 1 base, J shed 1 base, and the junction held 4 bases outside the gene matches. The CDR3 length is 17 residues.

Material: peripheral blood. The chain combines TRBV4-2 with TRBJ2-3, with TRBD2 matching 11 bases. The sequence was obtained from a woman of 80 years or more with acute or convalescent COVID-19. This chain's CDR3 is CASSQVGSGRGTDTQYF. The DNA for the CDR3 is TGTGCCAGCAGCCAAGTCGGTAGCGGGAGGGGCACAGATACGCAGTATTTT.